This TCR beta chain was sequenced in a study of cytomegalovirus exposure and HLA in healthy donors. On the study more broadly: Per a later analysis, the approximately 690 first-cohort and about 120 validation repertoires shared one platform.

In the case of this clone: Antigen unknown.

V gave up 4 bases and J gave up 7 bases; unmatched junction bases: 4. This CDR3 spans 13 amino acids. Germline V gene data show CDR1 as SGHAT and CDR2 as FQNNGV. Clones were read by immunoSEQ multiplex PCR, and TCRdb kept only the in-frame ones, dropping some. The sample shows about 88,000 clones, roughly 84% of them seen only once. Findings and limits, study-wide: Cytomegalovirus association was assigned to about 150 TCR beta chains.

The source is a woman under 30 in good health and CMV-seropositive. The chain employs TRBV11-2 and TRBJ1-2; 9 bases match TRBD1. Material: PBMCs. The CDR3 coding sequence is TGTGCCAGCAGCTCCGGGACAGGGATTGGCTACACCTTC. It specifies CASSSGTGIGYTF.